This TCR beta chain was observed in a study of cytomegalovirus exposure and HLA in healthy donors. Between the trimmed V and J ends, which lost 4 bases and 3 bases, there was a span of 4 bases. Germline V gene lookup returns CDR1 SEHNR and CDR2 FQNEAQ (reference sequence). The CDR3 loop spans 12 amino acids. About this clone itself: Its target is not known.

Regarding the study as a whole: Other equally common chains were less clonally expanded than HLA-associated TCR beta chains, a later analysis showed. The authors considered a cluster of highly shared sequence variants likely to be a sequencing artifact.

A multiplex PCR was run with 60 Vbeta primers and 13 Jbeta primers. Clones were sequenced by immunoSEQ multiplex PCR, and TCRdb holds only the in-frame ones, with some missing. The repertoire has about 130,000 clones, roughly 77% of them found once; the top ten carry 4.5% to 5%. Sequenced input: PBMCs. This TCR was recovered from a man aged 25-45 years in good health. This sequence joins TRBV7-9 and TRBJ2-1; D not resolved. The CDR3: CASSSFYNEQFF. The DNA for the CDR3 is TGTGCCAGCAGCTCCTTCTACAATGAGCAGTTCTTC.